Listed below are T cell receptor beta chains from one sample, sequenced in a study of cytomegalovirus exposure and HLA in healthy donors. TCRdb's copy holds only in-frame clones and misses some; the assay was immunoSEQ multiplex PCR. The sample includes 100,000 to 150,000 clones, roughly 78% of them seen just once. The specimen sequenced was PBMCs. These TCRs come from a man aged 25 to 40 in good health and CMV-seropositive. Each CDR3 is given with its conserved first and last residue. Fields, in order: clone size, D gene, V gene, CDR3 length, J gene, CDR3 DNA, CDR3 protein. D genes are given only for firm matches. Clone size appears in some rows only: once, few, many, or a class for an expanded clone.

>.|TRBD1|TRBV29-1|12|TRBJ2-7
TGCAGCGTTGAGGGGACAGCGTACGAGCAGTACTTC
CSVEGTAYEQYF
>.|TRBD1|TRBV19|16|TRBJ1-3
TGTGCCAGTAGTGCCCGGACAGGAGAATCTGGAAACACCATATATTTT
CASSARTGESGNTIYF
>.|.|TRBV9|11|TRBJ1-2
TGTGCCAGCAGCTTCGGCTATGGCTACACCTTC
CASSFGYGYTF
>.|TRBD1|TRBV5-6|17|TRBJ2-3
TGTGCCAGCAGCTTGGTCGCCGGACAGGGTGTTACAGATACGCAGTATTTT
CASSLVAGQGVTDTQYF
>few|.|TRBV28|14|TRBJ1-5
TGTGCCAGCAGTACCTCGCACCGGAATCAGCCCCAGCATTTT
CASSTSHRNQPQHF
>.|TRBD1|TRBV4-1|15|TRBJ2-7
TGCGCCAGCAGCCAAGGCGCTGGGACAGGGTACGAGCAGTACTTC
CASSQGAGTGYEQYF
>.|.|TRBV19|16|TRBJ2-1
TGTGCCAGTACCTATTCGATCCTTACAGGGATCAATGAGCAGTTCTTC
CASTYSILTGINEQFF
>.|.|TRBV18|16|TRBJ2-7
TGTGCCAGCTCAGCAAAGAGGGATCGCCCCTCCTACGAGCAGTACTTC
CASSAKRDRPSYEQYF
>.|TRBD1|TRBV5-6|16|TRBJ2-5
TGTGCCAGCAGCACGACCGGGACAGGGGACGGGGAGACCCAGTACTTC
CASSTTGTGDGETQYF
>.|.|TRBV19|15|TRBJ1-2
TGTGCCAGTAGTATATCCGGACAGATAAACTACGGCTACACCTTC
CASSISGQINYGYTF
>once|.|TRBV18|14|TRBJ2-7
TGTGCCAGCTCACCAACAGCTAACTCCTACGAGCAGTACTTC
CASSPTANSYEQYF
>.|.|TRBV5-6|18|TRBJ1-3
TGTGCCAGCAGCATCTTAACGTCCAGGGGTTGGTCTGGAAACACCATATATTTT
CASSILTSRGWSGNTIYF
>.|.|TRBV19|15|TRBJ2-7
TGTGCCAGTAGTATTGGGTCAGGGGAGTCCTACGAGCAGTACTTC
CASSIGSGESYEQYF
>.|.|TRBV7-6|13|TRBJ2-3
TGTGCCAGCAGCTCCGTAAGCACAGATACGCAGTATTTT
CASSSVSTDTQYF
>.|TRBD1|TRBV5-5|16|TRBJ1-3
TGTGCCAGTAAGAGAGGGACAGGTAGCTCTGGAAACACCATATATTTT
CASKRGTGSSGNTIYF
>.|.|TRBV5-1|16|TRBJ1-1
TGCGCCAGCAGCTTGTTCTCAAGACAGGCCAACACTGAAGCTTTCTTT
CASSLFSRQANTEAFF
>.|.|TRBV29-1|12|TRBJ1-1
TGCAGCGTTGCCACAGGGAACACTGAAGCTTTCTTT
CSVATGNTEAFF
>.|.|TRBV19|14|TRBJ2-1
TGTGCCAGTAGTGAGGGAGCCATCTACAATGAGCAGTTCTTC
CASSEGAIYNEQFF
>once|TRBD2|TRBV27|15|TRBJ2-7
TGTGCCAGCCGGGAGGACCAGCGGGGGAGCTACGAGCAGTACTTC
CASREDQRGSYEQYF
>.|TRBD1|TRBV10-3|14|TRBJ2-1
TGTGCCATCAGCGGGACAGGGGGCGCGGATGAGCAGTTCTTC
CAISGTGGADEQFF
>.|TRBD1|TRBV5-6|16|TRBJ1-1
TGTGCCAGCAGCTTGATACAGGGGGCATTCGGCACTGAAGCTTTCTTT
CASSLIQGAFGTEAFF
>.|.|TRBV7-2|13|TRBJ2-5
TGTGCCAGCAGCCCCGTAGGGGGGCGGGAGCAGTACTTC
CASSPVGGREQYF